This TCR beta chain came from a study of cytomegalovirus exposure and HLA in healthy donors. With 2 bases removed from V and 5 bases from J, the gap between germline ends came to 4 bases. The CDR3 contains 12 residues. CDR1 is SGHDT and CDR2 is YYEEEE in the germline V gene. Assay: immunoSEQ multiplex PCR; the TCRdb copy retains only in-frame clones and omits some. The sample yields more than 95,000 clones, approximately 86% seen once. This clone has a single count. The antigen is unknown. Overall study findings and caveats: In vitro assays verified that three CMV-associated chains recognized CMV antigens specifically. Some TCR beta chains (approximately 180 of them) were listed as cytomegalovirus-associated.

The donors were members of the validation cohort, which comprised 120 subjects and was separate from the first cohort of some 680 subjects. Sequencing input: PBMCs. The sequence was collected from a woman aged 18 to 35 in good health and CMV-seropositive. The rearrangement joins TRBV5-6 to TRBJ1-4, with unresolved D. CDR3 sequence reads: CASSLQNEKLFF. The CDR3 DNA sequence: TGTGCCAGCAGCTTACAGAATGAAAAACTGTTTTTT.